This T cell receptor beta chain originates from a study of OX40 agonist ivuxolimab in advanced cancers. At the level of the study: Patients took ivuxolimab, an agonistic anti-OX40 (CD134) antibody. Anti-PD-1, anti-PD-L1 or anti-CTLA-4 therapy given earlier was allowed, and 40% had some. Hepatocellular carcinoma, melanoma, renal cell or head and neck cancer was diagnosed in the dose-escalation patients. General study points: Fewer expanded clones were found on average in CD4+ than in CD8+ T cells.

The table came from immunoSEQ multiplex PCR; TCRdb's copy has only in-frame clones and leaves some out. The sample contains tens of thousands of clones, less than 90% of which appear only once. The CDR3 has 13 amino acids. Trimming took 0 bases from V and 3 from J, leaving 7 bases between them. Per germline, CDR1 GTSNPN and CDR2 SVGIG (reference sequence). In regard to this clone: The antigen is undetermined. The identical CDR3 is also encoded by other nucleotide sequences in the sample.

The sample in question was CD4+ or CD8+ T cells sorted from blood, obtained in a trial of the OX40 agonist ivuxolimab. The chain has TRBV30 and TRBJ2-3; D unclear. This TCR was sampled from an adult with an advanced solid tumor such as melanoma, head and neck, liver or kidney cancer. CDR3 region: CAWSVRGTDTQYF. Written as DNA, the CDR3 is TGTGCCTGGAGTGTCCGAGGAACAGATACGCAGTATTTT. Using reference TRBV30 and TRBJ2-3 for the parts outside the CDR3, the full variable domain is SQTIHQWPATLVQPVGSPLSLECTVEGTSNPNLYWYRQAAGRGLQLLFYSVGIGQISSEVPQNLSASRPQDRQFILSSKKLLLSDSGFYLCAWSVRGTDTQYFGPGTRLTVL.